One and the same sample provided the 31 T cell receptor beta chains below, sequenced in a study of OX40 agonist ivuxolimab in advanced cancers. The repertoire was sequenced with immunoSEQ multiplex PCR; TCRdb's copy has only in-frame clones and lacks some. The repertoire consists of nearly 25,000 clones, with roughly 75% occurring once and the leading ten covering around 1.4%. The specimen was CD4+ or CD8+ T cells sorted from blood, collected in a trial of the OX40 agonist ivuxolimab. These receptors were collected from an adult with an advanced solid tumor such as melanoma, head and neck, liver or kidney cancer.

The chain carries TRBV16 and TRBJ2-7, with D maybe TRBD2 (6 bases). Germline CDR1 and CDR2: KGHSY and FQNENV. The CDR3 has 13 residues. The ends were cut back, 0 bases at V and 3 bases at J, with 6 bases in the middle. The CDR3: CASSQSRDYEQYF. The CDR3 nucleotides are TGTGCCAGCAGCCAATCGCGGGACTACGAGCAGTACTTC. Based on the CDR3 plus reference TRBV16 and TRBJ2-7, the full variable domain is GEEVAQTPKHLVRGEGQKAKLYCAPIKGHSYVFWYQQVLKNEFKFLISFQNENVFDETGMPKERFSAKCLPNSPCSLEIQATKLEDSAVYFCASSQSRDYEQYFGPGTRLTVT.

The chain's CDR3 is CASSQQAAGYGGYTF. CDR3 nucleotides: TGCGCCAGCAGCCAACAGGCTGCAGGGTACGGTGGCTACACCTTC. This chain joins TRBV4-3 and TRBJ1-2; a possible D gene is TRBD1 (5 bases). V lost 2 bases and J 7 bases, leaving 17 bases between the germline ends. This CDR3 region has 15 residues. Looked up from germline, CDR1 is LGHNA and CDR2 is YSLEER.

This clone is a singleton in its sample. This rearrangement joins TRBV28 to TRBJ1-5, with D possibly TRBD1 on 5 matching bases. Trimming removed 10 bases from V and 5 bases from J, with 12 bases in between. CDR1 and CDR2 from the germline V gene are MDHEN and SYDVKM. The CDR3 loop spans 12 amino acids. The CDR3 bases are TGTGCCACCTCAGGGAGGGATCAGCCCCAGCATTTT. It specifies CATSGRDQPQHF.

This clone was seen once. The chain carries TRBV30 and TRBJ2-6, with D maybe TRBD2 (5 bases). V lost 3 bases and J lost 0, with 12 bases in between. Looked up from germline, CDR1 is GTSNPN and CDR2 is SVGIG (reference sequence). The length of the CDR3 is 16 residues. This chain's CDR3 is CAWRLLGVSGANVLTF. The CDR3 bases are TGTGCCTGGAGGCTCCTGGGAGTCTCTGGGGCCAACGTCCTGACTTTC.

CDR3 in amino acids: CASSFGSTYEQYF. CDR3 nucleotides: TGCGCCAGCAGCTTTGGCTCCACCTACGAGCAGTACTTC. The V gene is TRBV5-1, the J gene TRBJ2-7, with D hard to call. The germline gives CDR1 SGHRS, CDR2 YFSETQ. V was pared by 2 bases and J by 2 bases, with 8 bases between. This CDR3 has 13 residues.

The chain joins TRBV15 to TRBJ2-1, with 11 nucleotides matching TRBD2. V shed 3 bases, J shed 3 bases, and the junction held 7 bases outside the gene matches. The CDR3 extends over 17 amino acids. Germline V gene lookup returns CDR1 LNHNV and CDR2 YYDKDF (reference sequence). The CDR3 sequence: CATSRGSGGAIYNEQFF. The CDR3 DNA is TGTGCCACCAGCAGGGGTAGCGGGGGGGCTATCTACAATGAGCAGTTCTTC.

The chain is built from TRBV5-1 and TRBJ2-1; TRBD2 agrees at 9 bases. CDR3 length: 15 residues. CDR1 SGHRS and CDR2 YFSETQ come from the germline V gene. Unmatched junction bases numbered 8, after V lost 4 bases and J lost 6 bases. The CDR3, as DNA: TGCGCCAGCAGCCTCCGTAGCGGGAGAGGCAATGAGCAGTTCTTC. Its translation is CASSLRSGRGNEQFF.

The CDR3 nucleotides are TGCGCCAGCAGCTTGGAGAGGACGGATGGAAACACCATATATTTT. Its translation: CASSLERTDGNTIYF. The rearrangement uses TRBV5-1 and TRBJ1-3; no firm D call. Trimming removed 0 bases at V and 3 bases at J, with 10 bases between. This CDR3 spans 15 amino acids. The germline V gene has CDR1 SGHRS and CDR2 YFSETQ.

The chain is built from TRBV7-9 and TRBJ2-5; 10 bases fit TRBD1. The ends lost 5 bases at V and 2 bases at J; junction bases unmatched: 5. CDR1 is SEHNR and CDR2 is FQNEAQ in the germline V gene (reference sequence). The CDR3 spans 15 residues. CDR3 protein: CASSRGQGDQETQYF. The CDR3 DNA reads TGTGCCAGCAGCCGCGGACAGGGGGATCAAGAGACCCAGTACTTC.

This chain links TRBV18 with TRBJ2-1, with 7 positions matching TRBD1. CDR1 and CDR2 from the germline V gene are KGHSH and LQKENI. J gave up 5 bases and V 6 bases, and 7 bases lay outside the gene matches. The CDR3 totals 14 residues. CDR3: CASSQGVRDNEQFF. The CDR3 DNA reads TGTGCCAGCTCTCAGGGGGTGCGGGACAATGAGCAGTTCTTC.

The V gene is TRBV27, the J gene TRBJ1-1; 9 bases align to TRBD1. Trimming took 6 bases from V and 4 from J; bases not matched to a gene: 15. Germline V lookup: CDR1 MNHEY, CDR2 SMNVEV (reference sequence). The CDR3 consists of 17 residues. CDR3 amino acids: CASREGQGSLIGTEAFF. DNA of the CDR3: TGTGCCAGCAGGGAAGGACAGGGGTCTTTGATAGGCACTGAAGCTTTCTTT.

The CDR3 loop reads CASSRRAGEFYEQYF. In nucleotides, the CDR3 is TGTGCCAGCAGTCGCCGGGCGGGCGAGTTCTACGAGCAGTACTTC. This rearrangement joins TRBV7-2 to TRBJ2-7; TRBD2 might be the D (5 bases). Germline V CDR1 and CDR2: SGHTA, FQGNSA. The CDR3 is 15 residues long. The V end lost 6 bases, the J end lost 3 bases, and 18 bases lay between the germline ends.

This clone has only a few counts. CDR3 DNA: TGCAGCGTTGCGGGGGGGGCTACAGATACGCAGTATTTT. Encoded protein: CSVAGGATDTQYF. This sequence joins TRBV29-1 and TRBJ2-3, with 8 bases that match TRBD2. Germline V gene lookup returns CDR1 SQVTM and CDR2 ANQGSEA. CDR3 length: 13 amino acids. Germline trimming cut 4 bases from V and 3 bases from J; bases unmatched to any gene: 3.

V and J are TRBV6-5 and TRBJ1-1; tentatively, D is TRBD1 (5 bases). There are 14 residues in the CDR3. Germline CDR1 and CDR2: MNHEY and SVGAGI. With 4 bases removed from V and 10 bases from J, the gap between germline ends came to 19 bases. CDR3 region: CASSSPRQLRGAFF. For the CDR3, the DNA is TGTGCCAGCAGTTCCCCCCGACAGTTGAGGGGAGCTTTCTTT.

The chain has TRBV18 and TRBJ2-1, with 9 bases that match TRBD2. Trimming at V came to 0 bases and at J to 5 bases, leaving 2 bases not matched to a gene. Germline V CDR1 and CDR2: KGHSH, LQKENI. The CDR3 totals 15 residues. CDR3 coding DNA: TGTGCCAGCTCACCACCATCTAGCGGGAACAATGAGCAGTTCTTC. Its translation: CASSPPSSGNNEQFF.

The genes are TRBV27 and TRBJ2-2, with a weak D call TRBD1 (6 bases). The V gene's germline CDR1 is MNHEY and CDR2 SMNVEV (reference sequence). CDR3 length: 14 residues. Trimming took 3 bases from V and 7 from J, leaving 12 bases between them. CDR3 DNA sequence: TGTGCCAGCAGTTTTGCTTGGGGGCACGGGGAGCTGTTTTTT. It yields the protein CASSFAWGHGELFF.

The rearrangement uses TRBV7-3 and TRBJ2-7; D may correspond to TRBD1 or TRBD2 (6 bases each). Germline V CDR1 and CDR2: SGHTA, FQGTGA. V lost 5 bases and J 3 bases, leaving 11 bases between the germline ends. The CDR3 runs 13 residues. The CDR3 sequence: CASSTKGGYEQYF. DNA for the CDR3: TGTGCCAGCAGCACTAAGGGGGGCTACGAGCAGTACTTC.

J is TRBJ1-1 and V is TRBV4-3; tentative D call: TRBD1 (5 bases). V was pared by 3 bases and J by 1 base, with 12 bases between. This CDR3 comprises 15 residues. Germline CDR1 LGHNA, CDR2 YSLEER. CDR3 region: CASSQGTTPNTEAFF. CDR3 nucleotides: TGCGCCAGCAGCCAGGGGACTACGCCGAACACTGAAGCTTTCTTT.

The V and J genes are TRBV11-2 and TRBJ2-3; 16 nucleotides agree with TRBD2. Trimming at V came to 4 bases and at J to 4 bases, leaving 5 bases not matched to a gene. CDR1 SGHAT and CDR2 FQNNGV come from the germline V gene. CDR3 length: 17 amino acids. This CDR3 is CASSSGTSGGVADTQYF. The CDR3 bases are TGTGCCAGCAGCTCCGGGACTAGCGGGGGGGTAGCAGATACGCAGTATTTT.

In this sample, this clone turned up once. The chain carries TRBV7-2 and TRBJ1-1, with D perhaps TRBD1 (5 bases). The V gene lost 4 bases and the J gene lost 5 bases, with 14 bases spanning the gap. The CDR3 consists of 14 residues. Germline values: CDR1 SGHTA, CDR2 FQGNSA. As DNA, the CDR3 is TGTGCCAGCAGCTCTGTCAGGGTAGGAACTGAAGCTTTCTTT. This translates into CASSSVRVGTEAFF.

The V and J genes are TRBV6-1 and TRBJ2-7; D is unresolved. This CDR3 region has 13 residues. V was pared by 1 base and J by 2 bases, with 6 bases between. The V gene's germline CDR1 is MNHNS and CDR2 SASEGT. In DNA, the CDR3 is TGTGCCAGCAGTGAAGTGACGGCCTACGAGCAGTACTTC. Protein sequence: CASSEVTAYEQYF.

This chain links TRBV19 with TRBJ1-2; D gene unclear. The V gene lost 3 bases and the J gene lost 0 bases, with 8 bases spanning the gap. The CDR3 is 14 residues long. Germline V gives CDR1 LNHDA, CDR2 SQIVND (reference sequence). The CDR3 DNA reads TGTGCCAGTAGTATTGGCCAGCCTAACTATGGCTACACCTTC. Translating it yields CASSIGQPNYGYTF. The full variable domain, rest sourced from reference TRBV19 and TRBJ1-2, is DGGITQSPKYLFRKEGQNVTLSCEQNLNHDAMYWYRQDPGQGLRLIYYSQIVNDFQKGDIAEGYSVSREKKESFPLTVTSAQKNPTAFYLCASSIGQPNYGYTFGSGTRLTVV.

The chain employs TRBV19 and TRBJ2-5; D perhaps matches TRBD1 (5 bases). This CDR3 is 15 amino acids long. The V gene's germline CDR1 is LNHDA and CDR2 SQIVND (reference sequence). V shed 0 bases and J shed 4 bases, with 12 bases lying between them. In nucleotides, the CDR3 is TGTGCCAGTAGTATAGAGGGTTCTAGGGGAGAGACCCAGTACTTC. Its translation: CASSIEGSRGETQYF.

In this sample, this clone turned up a few times. This rearrangement joins TRBV5-8 to TRBJ1-2; D is uncertain. Trimming stripped 0 bases from V and 7 bases from J, with 13 bases between. CDR3 length: 14 residues. Germline CDR1 reads SGHTS; CDR2 reads YDEGEE. The CDR3 DNA reads TGTGCCAGCAGCTTGGCAAGGGTGCTGGTTGGCTACACCTTC. Amino acid sequence: CASSLARVLVGYTF.

J is TRBJ2-3 and V is TRBV11-3, with 9 bases lining up with TRBD2. The germline gives CDR1 SGHNT, CDR2 YENEEA. The CDR3 contains 16 residues. V shed 2 bases and J 4 bases; nucleotides not matched to a gene: 7. The CDR3 nucleotides are TGTGCCAGCAGCTTATTTGGCGGGAGGGGGCCAGATACGCAGTATTTT. The encoded protein is CASSLFGGRGPDTQYF.

J is TRBJ1-5 and V is TRBV6-1; D is perhaps TRBD1 (5 bases). Germline-derived CDR1 and CDR2 are MNHNS and SASEGT. Trimming stripped 2 bases from V and 4 bases from J, with 18 bases between. The CDR3 consists of 17 residues. In nucleotides, the CDR3 is TGTGCCAGCAGTGAACTGGCTGGCGGGGCGCGAAATCAGCCCCAGCATTTT. Protein product: CASSELAGGARNQPQHF.

The chain uses TRBV10-3 and TRBJ1-6; D unresolved. This CDR3 is 16 amino acids long. CDR1 is ENHRY, CDR2 SYGVKD, per germline. With 3 bases removed from V and 10 bases from J, the gap between germline ends came to 19 bases. The CDR3 here is CAISEGRADMGSPLHF. CDR3 DNA sequence: TGTGCCATCAGTGAAGGCCGCGCGGATATGGGGTCACCCCTCCACTTT.

The chain links TRBV18 to TRBJ2-6; 11 bases map to TRBD1. The trim removed 0 bases at V and 2 bases at J, leaving 3 bases unmatched. The V gene's germline CDR1 is KGHSH and CDR2 LQKENI. The CDR3 spans 18 residues. The CDR3 here is CASSPPRTGGTGANVLTF. DNA for the CDR3: TGTGCCAGCTCACCACCGAGGACAGGGGGCACTGGGGCCAACGTCCTGACTTTC.

This sequence joins TRBV7-2 and TRBJ2-1; the match to TRBD2 covers 15 bases. Germline V gives CDR1 SGHTA, CDR2 FQGNSA. This CDR3 comprises 15 residues. V shed 5 bases and J 10 bases; nucleotides not matched to a gene: 6. CDR3 sequence (DNA): TGTGCCAGCAGCCCTGGACTAGCGGGGGGGCGGGAGCAGTTCTTC. Amino acids: CASSPGLAGGREQFF.

This clone was seen only once. The chain uses TRBV4-3 and TRBJ1-3, with D possibly TRBD1 on 5 matching bases. CDR1 is LGHNA and CDR2 is YSLEER in the germline V gene. The V end lost 1 base, the J end lost 3 bases, and 10 bases lay between the germline ends. The CDR3 spans 15 residues. CDR3 sequence reads: CASSQAGGIGNTIYF. DNA of the CDR3: TGCGCCAGCAGCCAAGCCGGGGGGATTGGAAACACCATATATTTT.

The chain is built from TRBV27 and TRBJ2-2; a possible D gene is TRBD2 (5 bases). V dropped 2 bases and J dropped 7 bases, with 17 bases sitting between them. CDR1 and CDR2 from the germline V gene are MNHEY and SMNVEV (reference sequence). The CDR3 contains 16 residues. For the CDR3, the DNA is TGTGCCAGCAGTTTAAGGGCTCCGGGGAACTTCGGGGAGCTGTTTTTT. Encoded protein: CASSLRAPGNFGELFF.